The clone carrying this TCR beta chain was seen repeatedly, ten times or more. Its target is unknown. The CDR3 is 14 amino acids. V lost 1 base, J lost 6 bases, and 10 bases lay in between. Germline V gives CDR1 SGHTA, CDR2 FQGNSA. The data derive from a study of T cell repertoires in cytomegalovirus infection. Study-level information: An indication of both CMV infection and matching HLA type came from public TCR beta signatures. Whole-study results and caveats: People with CMV and the relevant HLA were identified by cumulative public TCR beta family frequency. Dominating the ex vivo response were TCR beta clonotypes that were CMV-specific and HLA-C-restricted.

One entry per CDR3 protein results from TCRdb running MiXCR on the reads. The sample consists of about 230,000 distinct CDR3 sequences, over 20% of them appearing once. Sequencing used CD8+ T cells from PBMCs. The chain links TRBV7-2 to TRBJ1-5; D gene unclear. The TCR was taken from a human donor in good health (CMV status not recorded). Some clones in this sample may be carry-over from other donors' samples. The CDR3 here is CASSLGGLGQPQHF. The CDR3 DNA is TGTGCCAGCAGCTTAGGAGGGCTCGGTCAGCCCCAGCATTTT.